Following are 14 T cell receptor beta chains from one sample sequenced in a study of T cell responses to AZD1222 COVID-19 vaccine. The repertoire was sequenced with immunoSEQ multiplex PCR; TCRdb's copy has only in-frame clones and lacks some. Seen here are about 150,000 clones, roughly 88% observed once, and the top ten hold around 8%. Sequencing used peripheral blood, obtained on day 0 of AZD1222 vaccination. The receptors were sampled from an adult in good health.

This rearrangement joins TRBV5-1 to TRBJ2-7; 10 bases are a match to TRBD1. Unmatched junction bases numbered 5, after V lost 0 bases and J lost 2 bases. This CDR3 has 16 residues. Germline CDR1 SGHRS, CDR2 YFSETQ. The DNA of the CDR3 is TGCGCCAGCAGCTTGGGACAGGGGGCAACGACCTACGAGCAGTACTTC. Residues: CASSLGQGATTYEQYF.

The CDR3 coding sequence is TGTGCCAGCAGGGGACAGCGCTCCTACGAGCAGTACTTC. This gives the protein CASRGQRSYEQYF. V usage is TRBV27 and J usage is TRBJ2-7; 7 nucleotides line up with TRBD1. The V segment lost 6 bases and the J segment 0 bases; nucleotides outside the gene matches: 2. CDR1 is MNHEY and CDR2 is SMNVEV in the germline V gene (reference sequence). The CDR3 loop spans 13 amino acids.

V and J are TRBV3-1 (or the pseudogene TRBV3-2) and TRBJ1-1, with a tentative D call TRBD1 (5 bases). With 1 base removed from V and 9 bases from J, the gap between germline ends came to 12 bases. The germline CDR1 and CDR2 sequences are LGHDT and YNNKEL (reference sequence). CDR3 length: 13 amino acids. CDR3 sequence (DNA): TGTGCCAGCAGCCAAGGGGACCGCCTTAAAGCTTTCTTT. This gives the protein CASSQGDRLKAFF.

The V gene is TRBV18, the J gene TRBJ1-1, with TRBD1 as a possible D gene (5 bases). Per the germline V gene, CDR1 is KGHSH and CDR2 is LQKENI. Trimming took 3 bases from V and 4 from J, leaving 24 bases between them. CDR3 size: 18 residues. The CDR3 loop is CASSPPPERGGGVTEAFF. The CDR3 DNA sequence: TGTGCCAGCTCACCCCCCCCAGAGAGGGGCGGTGGGGTCACTGAAGCTTTCTTT.

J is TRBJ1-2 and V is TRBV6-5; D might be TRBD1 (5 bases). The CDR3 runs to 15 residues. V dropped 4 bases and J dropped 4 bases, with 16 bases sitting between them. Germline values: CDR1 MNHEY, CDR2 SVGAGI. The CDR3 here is CASSLAPTELYGYTF. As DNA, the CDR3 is TGTGCCAGCAGTTTAGCCCCGACAGAACTCTATGGCTACACCTTC.

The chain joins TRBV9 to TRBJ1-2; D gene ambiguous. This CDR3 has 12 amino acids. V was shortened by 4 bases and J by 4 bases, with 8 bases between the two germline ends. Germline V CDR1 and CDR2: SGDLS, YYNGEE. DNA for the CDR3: TGTGCCAGCAGCCCCGATTTCTATGGCTACACCTTC. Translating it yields CASSPDFYGYTF.

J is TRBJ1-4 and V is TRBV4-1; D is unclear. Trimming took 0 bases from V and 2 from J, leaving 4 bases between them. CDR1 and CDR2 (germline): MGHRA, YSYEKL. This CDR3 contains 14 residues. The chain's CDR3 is CASSQETTNEKLFF. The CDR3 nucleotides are TGCGCCAGCAGCCAAGAGACTACTAATGAAAAACTGTTTTTT.

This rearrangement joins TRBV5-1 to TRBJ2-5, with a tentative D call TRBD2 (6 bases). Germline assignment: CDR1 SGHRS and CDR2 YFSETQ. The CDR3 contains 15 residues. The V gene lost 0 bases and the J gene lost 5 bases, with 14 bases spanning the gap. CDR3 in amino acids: CASSLVEGGEETQYF. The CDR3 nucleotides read TGCGCCAGCAGCTTGGTGGAGGGCGGAGAGGAGACCCAGTACTTC.

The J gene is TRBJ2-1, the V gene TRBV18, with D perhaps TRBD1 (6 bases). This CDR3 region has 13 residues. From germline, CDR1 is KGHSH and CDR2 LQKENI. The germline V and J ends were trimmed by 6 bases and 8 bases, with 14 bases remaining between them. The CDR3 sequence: CASSPDPGDEQFF. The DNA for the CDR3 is TGTGCCAGCTCTCCCGACCCAGGGGATGAGCAGTTCTTC.

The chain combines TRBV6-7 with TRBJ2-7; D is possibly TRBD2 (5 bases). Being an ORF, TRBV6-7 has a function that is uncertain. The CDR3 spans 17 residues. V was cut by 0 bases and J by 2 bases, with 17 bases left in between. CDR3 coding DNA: TGTGCCAGCAGTTACTCCTGCTACAGCGGAGCTCCCTACGAGCAGTACTTC. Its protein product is CASSYSCYSGAPYEQYF.

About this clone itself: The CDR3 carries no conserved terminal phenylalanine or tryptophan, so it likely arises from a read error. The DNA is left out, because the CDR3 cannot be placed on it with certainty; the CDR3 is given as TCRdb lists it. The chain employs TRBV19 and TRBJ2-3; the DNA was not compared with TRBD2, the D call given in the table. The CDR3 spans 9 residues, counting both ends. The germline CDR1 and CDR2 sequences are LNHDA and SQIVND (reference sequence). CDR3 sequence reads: CASPGGPVN.

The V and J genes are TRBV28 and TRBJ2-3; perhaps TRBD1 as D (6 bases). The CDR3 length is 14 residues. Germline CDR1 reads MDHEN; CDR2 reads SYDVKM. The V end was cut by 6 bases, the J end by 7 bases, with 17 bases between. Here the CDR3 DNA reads TGTGCCAGCAGGGGGGCAGGGTCCCCCTATACGCAGTATTTT. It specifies CASRGAGSPYTQYF.

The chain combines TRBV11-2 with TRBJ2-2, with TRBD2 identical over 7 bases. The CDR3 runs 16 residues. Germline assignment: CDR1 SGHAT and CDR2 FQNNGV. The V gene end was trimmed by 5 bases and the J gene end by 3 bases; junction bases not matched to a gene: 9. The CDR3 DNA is TGTGCCAGCAGCCCCAACACCGGGAGGTACACCGGGGAGCTGTTTTTT. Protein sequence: CASSPNTGRYTGELFF. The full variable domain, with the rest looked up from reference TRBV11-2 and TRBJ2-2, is EAGVAQSPRYKIIEKRQSVAFWCNPISGHATLYWYQQILGQGPKLLIQFQNNGVVDDSQLPKDRFSAERLKGVDSTLKIQPAKLEDSAVYLCASSPNTGRYTGELFFGEGSRLTVL.

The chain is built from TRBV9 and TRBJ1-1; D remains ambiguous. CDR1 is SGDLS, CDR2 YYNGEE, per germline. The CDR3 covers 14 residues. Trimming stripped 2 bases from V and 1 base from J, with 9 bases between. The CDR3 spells CASSVSAQNTEAFF. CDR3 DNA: TGTGCCAGCAGCGTTTCGGCGCAGAACACTGAAGCTTTCTTT.